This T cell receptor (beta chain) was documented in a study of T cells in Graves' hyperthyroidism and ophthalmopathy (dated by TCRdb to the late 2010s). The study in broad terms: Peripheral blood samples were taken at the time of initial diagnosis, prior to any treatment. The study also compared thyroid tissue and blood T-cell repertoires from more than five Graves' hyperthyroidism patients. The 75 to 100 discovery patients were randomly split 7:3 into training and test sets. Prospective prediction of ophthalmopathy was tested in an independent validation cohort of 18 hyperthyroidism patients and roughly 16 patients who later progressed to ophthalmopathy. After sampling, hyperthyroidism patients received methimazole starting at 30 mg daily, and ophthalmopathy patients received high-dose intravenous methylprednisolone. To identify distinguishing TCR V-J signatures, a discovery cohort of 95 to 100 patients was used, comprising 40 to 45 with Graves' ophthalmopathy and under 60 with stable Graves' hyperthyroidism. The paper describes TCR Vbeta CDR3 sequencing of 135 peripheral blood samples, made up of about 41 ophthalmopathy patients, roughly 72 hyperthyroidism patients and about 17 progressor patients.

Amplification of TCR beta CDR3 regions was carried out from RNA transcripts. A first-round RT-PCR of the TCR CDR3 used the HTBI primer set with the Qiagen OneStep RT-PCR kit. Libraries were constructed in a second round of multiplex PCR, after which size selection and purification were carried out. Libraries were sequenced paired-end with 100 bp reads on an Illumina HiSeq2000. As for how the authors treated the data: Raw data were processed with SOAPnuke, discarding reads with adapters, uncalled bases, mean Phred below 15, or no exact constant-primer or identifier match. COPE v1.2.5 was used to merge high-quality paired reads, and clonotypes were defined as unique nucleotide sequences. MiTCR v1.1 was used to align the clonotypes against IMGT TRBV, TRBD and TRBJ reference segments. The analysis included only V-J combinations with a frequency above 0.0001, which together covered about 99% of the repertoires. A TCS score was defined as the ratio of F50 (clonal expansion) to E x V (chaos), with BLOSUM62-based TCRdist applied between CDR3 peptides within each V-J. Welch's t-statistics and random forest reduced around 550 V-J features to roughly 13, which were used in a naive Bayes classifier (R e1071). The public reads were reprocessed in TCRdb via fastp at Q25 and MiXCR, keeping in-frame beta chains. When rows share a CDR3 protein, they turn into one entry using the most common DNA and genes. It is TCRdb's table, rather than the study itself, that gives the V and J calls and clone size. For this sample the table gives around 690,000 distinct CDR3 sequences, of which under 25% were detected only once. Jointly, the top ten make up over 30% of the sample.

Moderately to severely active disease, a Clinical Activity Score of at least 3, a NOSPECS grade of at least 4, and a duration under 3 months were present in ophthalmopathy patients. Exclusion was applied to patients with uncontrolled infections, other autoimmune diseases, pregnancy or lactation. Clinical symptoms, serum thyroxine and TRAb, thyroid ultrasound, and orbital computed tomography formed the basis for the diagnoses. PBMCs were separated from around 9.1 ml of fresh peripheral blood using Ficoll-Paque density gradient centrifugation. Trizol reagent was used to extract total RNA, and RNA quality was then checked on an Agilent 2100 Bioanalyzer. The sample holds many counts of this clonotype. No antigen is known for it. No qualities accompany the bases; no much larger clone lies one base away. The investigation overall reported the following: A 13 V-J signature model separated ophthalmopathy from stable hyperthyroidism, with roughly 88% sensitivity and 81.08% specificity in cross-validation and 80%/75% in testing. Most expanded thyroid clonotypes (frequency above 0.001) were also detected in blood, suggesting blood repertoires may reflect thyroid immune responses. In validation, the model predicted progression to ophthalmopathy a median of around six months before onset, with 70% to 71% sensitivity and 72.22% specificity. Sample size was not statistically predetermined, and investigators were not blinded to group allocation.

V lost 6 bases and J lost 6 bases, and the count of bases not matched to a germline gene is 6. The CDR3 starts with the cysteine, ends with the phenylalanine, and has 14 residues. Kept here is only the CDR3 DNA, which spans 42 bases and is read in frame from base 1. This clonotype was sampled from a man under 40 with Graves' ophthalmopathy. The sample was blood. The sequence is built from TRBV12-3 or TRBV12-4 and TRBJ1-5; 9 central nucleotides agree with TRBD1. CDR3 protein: CASSPGQGGQPQHF. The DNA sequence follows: TGTGCCAGCAGCCCGGGACAGGGTGGTCAGCCCCAGCATTTT.